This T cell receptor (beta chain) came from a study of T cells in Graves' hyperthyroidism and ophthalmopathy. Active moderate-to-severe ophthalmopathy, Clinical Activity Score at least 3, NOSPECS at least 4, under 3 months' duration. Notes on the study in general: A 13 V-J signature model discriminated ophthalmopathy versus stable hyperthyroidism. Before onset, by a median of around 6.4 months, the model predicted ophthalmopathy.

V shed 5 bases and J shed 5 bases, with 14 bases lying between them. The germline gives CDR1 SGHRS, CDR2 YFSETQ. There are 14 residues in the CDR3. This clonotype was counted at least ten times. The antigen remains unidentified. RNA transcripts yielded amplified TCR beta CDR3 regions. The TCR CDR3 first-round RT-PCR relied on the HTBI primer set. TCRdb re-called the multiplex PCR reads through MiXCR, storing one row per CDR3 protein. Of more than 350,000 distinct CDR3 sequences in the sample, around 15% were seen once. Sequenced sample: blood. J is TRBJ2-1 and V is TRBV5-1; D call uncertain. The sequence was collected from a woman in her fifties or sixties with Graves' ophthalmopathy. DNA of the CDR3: TGCGCCAGCAGTGGGCCCAACCGGGACAATGAGCAGTTCTTC. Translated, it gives CASSGPNRDNEQFF.